The rows below give T cell receptor beta chains drawn from one sample of a study of cytomegalovirus exposure and HLA in healthy donors. Profiling relied on immunoSEQ multiplex PCR, and the TCRdb table lists in-frame clones only, not all of them. The data show about 120,000 clones, with about four fifths seen just once and 2.5% to 3.5% held by the top ten. The specimen sequenced was PBMCs. The receptor source for this set is a woman aged 60-75 years in good health and CMV-seropositive. The CDR3 runs from the conserved cysteine through the conserved F or W. Each record gives: D gene, V gene, clone size, J gene, CDR3 DNA, CDR3 protein. D genes are given only for firm matches. Clone size is not always given. Where it is, it says once, few, many or a class for expanded clones.

d_call: NA
v_call: TRBV2
clone_size: NA
j_call: TRBJ1-5
cdr3_nt: TGTGCCAGCAGTGTACAGGGATACAATCAGCCCCAGCATTTT
cdr3_aa: CASSVQGYNQPQHF

d_call: TRBD2
v_call: TRBV28
clone_size: once
j_call: TRBJ2-1
cdr3_nt: TGTGCCAGCAGTCCTGGACTAGCGGGAGGTAATGAGCAGTTCTTC
cdr3_aa: CASSPGLAGGNEQFF

d_call: NA
v_call: TRBV7-8
clone_size: NA
j_call: TRBJ1-6
cdr3_nt: TGTGCCAGCAGCTTAGTCCAGGGTGACTATAATTCACCCCTCCACTTT
cdr3_aa: CASSLVQGDYNSPLHF

d_call: TRBD1
v_call: TRBV19
clone_size: NA
j_call: TRBJ2-3
cdr3_nt: TGTGCCAGTAATGACAGGGGGAGGGGCACAGATACGCAGTATTTT
cdr3_aa: CASNDRGRGTDTQYF

d_call: NA
v_call: TRBV5-1
clone_size: NA
j_call: TRBJ2-1
cdr3_nt: TGCGCCAGCAGCTTAACAGGGCCCCTGGTAAATGAGCAGTTCTTC
cdr3_aa: CASSLTGPLVNEQFF

d_call: TRBD2
v_call: TRBV29-1
clone_size: NA
j_call: TRBJ2-5
cdr3_nt: TGCAGCGTTGTGGGAGCGGGAGGAGGGGAGACCCAGTACTTC
cdr3_aa: CSVVGAGGGETQYF

d_call: TRBD2
v_call: TRBV6-5
clone_size: few
j_call: TRBJ2-7
cdr3_nt: TGTGCCAGCAGTTACTCAGTAGCGGGAGGTTACGAGCAGTACTTC
cdr3_aa: CASSYSVAGGYEQYF

d_call: TRBD2
v_call: TRBV19
clone_size: NA
j_call: TRBJ2-7
cdr3_nt: TGTGCCAGTAGTCTTCCGGGGAGGGCCCTCTACGAGCAGTACTTC
cdr3_aa: CASSLPGRALYEQYF

d_call: TRBD2
v_call: TRBV28
clone_size: NA
j_call: TRBJ2-2
cdr3_nt: TGTGCCAGCGGACTCGGGGGGGCGCGCTTCGGGGAGCTGTTTTTT
cdr3_aa: CASGLGGARFGELFF

d_call: NA
v_call: TRBV6-5
clone_size: NA
j_call: TRBJ2-2
cdr3_nt: TGTGCCAGCAGTTACTTACAGGGCGGGGAGCTGTTTTTT
cdr3_aa: CASSYLQGGELFF

d_call: NA
v_call: TRBV6-1
clone_size: NA
j_call: TRBJ1-5
cdr3_nt: TGTGCCAGCAGTGTGAGTTTTTATAGCAATCAGCCCCAGCATTTT
cdr3_aa: CASSVSFYSNQPQHF

d_call: TRBD1
v_call: TRBV6-1
clone_size: few
j_call: TRBJ1-5
cdr3_nt: TGTGCCAGCAGTGAAAAGCGGACAGGGGCTTATCAGCCCCAGCATTTT
cdr3_aa: CASSEKRTGAYQPQHF